Presented here are 17 T cell receptor beta chains from one specimen sequenced in a study of T cell changes during pregnancy in multiple sclerosis. Libraries were prepared by immunoSEQ multiplex PCR; TCRdb keeps only in-frame clonotypes and omits some of them. The data hold fewer than 100,000 clones, with approximately 94% observed a single time. Material: peripheral blood, obtained after pregnancy. The receptors originated from a female donor in good health, enrolled as a control in a pregnancy study.

The rearrangement joins TRBV5-1 to TRBJ2-1; TRBD2 is a possible D gene (6 bases). V was pared by 6 bases and J by 2 bases, with 15 bases between. This CDR3 has 15 residues. In germline, CDR1 is SGHRS, CDR2 YFSETQ. The CDR3 nucleotides are TGCGCCAGCACCTCATTGACTAGTCCCTACAATGAGCAGTTCTTC. It codes for CASTSLTSPYNEQFF.

This clone was detected once. The chain employs TRBV6-5 and TRBJ2-1; perhaps TRBD2 as D (5 bases). Trimming shortened V by 6 bases and J by 8 bases, and 8 bases separated the two germline ends. Per the germline V gene, CDR1 is MNHEY and CDR2 is SVGAGI. The CDR3 is made up of 11 amino acids. The CDR3 DNA reads as TGTGCCAGCAGACTAGTCGATGAGCAGTTCTTC. Amino acid sequence: CASRLVDEQFF.

V and J are TRBV7-9 and TRBJ2-7; 7 bases are shared with TRBD2. Germline V gives CDR1 SEHNR, CDR2 FQNEAQ (reference sequence). V was clipped by 5 bases and J by 4 bases; unmatched bases: 5. The CDR3 extends over 13 amino acids. CDR3 sequence (DNA): TGTGCCAGCAGCGCTGGGACTACTTACGAGCAGTACTTC. Translation gives CASSAGTTYEQYF.

V usage is TRBV28 and J usage is TRBJ2-1; 10 nucleotides align to TRBD1. V lost 6 bases to trimming and J lost 4 bases; unmatched junction nucleotides: 6. The CDR3 sequence is 15 residues long. The germline V gene encodes CDR1 MDHEN and CDR2 SYDVKM. CDR3: CASSPGTGAYNEQFF. The CDR3 coding sequence is TGTGCCAGCAGCCCCGGGACAGGGGCGTACAATGAGCAGTTCTTC.

V is TRBV11-2 and J is TRBJ2-7; D is uncertain. Trimming left V 2 bases short and J 6 bases short, with 8 bases between. The germline gives CDR1 SGHAT, CDR2 FQNNGV. CDR3 size: 12 residues. This CDR3 is CASSLLIPEQYF. In DNA, the CDR3 is TGTGCCAGCAGCTTACTAATCCCCGAGCAGTACTTC. The whole variable domain, filled in from reference TRBV11-2 and TRBJ2-7, reads EAGVAQSPRYKIIEKRQSVAFWCNPISGHATLYWYQQILGQGPKLLIQFQNNGVVDDSQLPKDRFSAERLKGVDSTLKIQPAKLEDSAVYLCASSLLIPEQYFGPGTRLTVT.

The V gene is TRBV19, the J gene TRBJ1-6; possible D gene TRBD1, 6 bases. V was pared by 6 bases and J by 0 bases, with 9 bases between. CDR1 is LNHDA and CDR2 is SQIVND in the germline V gene (reference sequence). CDR3 length equals 15 residues. In nucleotides, the CDR3 is TGTGCCAGTAGCAAGGACAGCTCCTATAATTCACCCCTCCACTTT. Amino acids: CASSKDSSYNSPLHF.

This clone was counted once. The chain couples TRBV30 to TRBJ1-5; TRBD1 agrees at 9 bases. This CDR3 spans 16 amino acids. Germline CDR1 is GTSNPN and CDR2 is SVGIG (reference sequence). V trimming: 3 bases; J trimming: 5 bases; junction bases outside the gene matches: 11. The CDR3 DNA reads TGTGCCTGGAGCCGGGACAGGGCTTCGGTGGATCAGCCCCAGCATTTT. It translates to CAWSRDRASVDQPQHF.

The chain has TRBV2 and TRBJ2-1; 12 bases match TRBD2. The germline CDR1 and CDR2 sequences are SNHLY and FYNNEI. V lost 6 bases and J lost 7; bases outside the gene matches: 13. The CDR3 is 17 amino acids. Here the CDR3 DNA reads TGTGCCAGCAGCCTGACACCTAGCGGGAGGGCCCTAAATGAGCAGTTCTTC. It is translated as CASSLTPSGRALNEQFF.

The CDR3 region is CASSQDRGGSYTDTQYF. The CDR3 nucleotides are TGCGCCAGCAGCCAAGATCGGGGGGGTTCATACACAGATACGCAGTATTTT. This rearrangement joins TRBV4-3 to TRBJ2-3; 8 bases match TRBD2. J lost 2 bases, V lost 0 bases, and 7 bases had no gene match. CDR1 and CDR2 (germline): LGHNA, YSLEER. The CDR3 length is 17 residues.

The chain couples TRBV18 to TRBJ2-5; TRBD1 matches at 7 bases. V was clipped by 4 bases and J by 5 bases; unmatched bases: 7. Germline-derived CDR1 and CDR2 are KGHSH and LQKENI. CDR3 length: 14 amino acids. DNA for the CDR3: TGTGCCAGCTCACTGGACAGGTTCCGGGAGACCCAGTACTTC. It translates to CASSLDRFRETQYF.

The rearrangement joins TRBV27 to TRBJ1-5; TRBD1 agrees at 8 bases. The germline V gene encodes CDR1 MNHEY and CDR2 SMNVEV (reference sequence). The V and J ends lost 4 bases and 3 bases, in that order; junction bases with no gene match: 2. CDR3 length: 14 amino acids. CDR3 in DNA: TGTGCCAGCAGTTCGGGACAGGTCAATCAGCCCCAGCATTTT. This sequence encodes CASSSGQVNQPQHF.

This clone has more than one count but fewer than ten. V and J are TRBV30 and TRBJ1-1; D is unresolved. CDR3 length: 13 amino acids. Trimming stripped 5 bases from V and 2 bases from J, with 12 bases between. Germline CDR1 reads GTSNPN; CDR2 reads SVGIG (reference sequence). The CDR3 nucleotides read TGTGCCTGGGAGCCCGGGATAAACACTGAAGCTTTCTTT. Translated, it gives CAWEPGINTEAFF.

The chain combines TRBV6-1 with TRBJ2-4; 11 bases fit TRBD2. The J segment lost 0 bases and the V segment lost 1 base, leaving 8 bases of the junction unmatched. Germline V gene lookup returns CDR1 MNHNS and CDR2 SASEGT. This CDR3 is 19 amino acids long. This chain's CDR3 is CASSEVPGLAEIAKNIQYF. CDR3 coding DNA: TGTGCCAGCAGTGAAGTCCCGGGACTAGCGGAAATAGCCAAAAACATTCAGTACTTC.

This chain connects TRBV2 to TRBJ2-7; D perhaps matches TRBD2 (5 bases). Germline V gives CDR1 SNHLY, CDR2 FYNNEI. V lost 6 bases, J lost 2 bases, and 14 bases lay in between. This CDR3 spans 14 amino acids. The CDR3 sequence is CASSPGDRPYEQYF. The CDR3 coding sequence is TGTGCCAGCAGCCCCGGGGATAGGCCCTACGAGCAGTACTTC.

This rearrangement joins TRBV19 to TRBJ2-1; 9 bases agree with TRBD2. J was trimmed by 8 bases and V by 2 bases; bases with no gene match: 10. CDR1 and CDR2 (germline): LNHDA, SQIVND (reference sequence). The CDR3 spans 16 residues. CDR3 nucleotide sequence: TGTGCCAGTAGTATAACATCGGCGGGGGGGCCGTATGAGCAGTTCTTC. It specifies CASSITSAGGPYEQFF.

The genes are TRBV6-5 and TRBJ1-1; D perhaps matches TRBD1 (6 bases). This CDR3 has 13 residues. The germline V gene encodes CDR1 MNHEY and CDR2 SVGAGI. V was trimmed by 11 bases and J by 5 bases, leaving 18 bases between them. CDR3 sequence: CAGGRGAGTEAFF. The DNA for the CDR3 is TGTGCCGGGGGACGGGGGGCCGGGACTGAAGCTTTCTTT.

The genes are TRBV18 and TRBJ2-2; D remains unclear. Trimming removed 1 base at V and 4 bases at J, with 13 bases between. The germline V gene encodes CDR1 KGHSH and CDR2 LQKENI. CDR3 length equals 16 residues. CDR3 DNA sequence: TGTGCCAGCTCACCACTTTCCCAGGCCTCCACCGGGGAGCTGTTTTTT. Protein product: CASSPLSQASTGELFF.